This T cell receptor (beta chain) is drawn from a study of blood T cell repertoires in COVID-19. At the level of the study: Cohort 3 donors were reported recovered after two negative PCRs, clearance, or symptom resolution.

Living in 24 US areas, the participants were between roughly 18 and 95 years of age. In assigning cohorts, the study relied on participant-reported clinical history. TCRdb's table, derived via immunoSEQ multiplex PCR, lists solely in-frame clones and lacks some. Of roughly 150,000 clones listed, about 80% are singletons. What was sequenced was PBMCs or T cells enriched from blood (not recorded which). The sequence derives from a woman in her sixties or seventies in a cohort exposed to, infected with or recovered from COVID-19 (not recorded which).

The CDR3 region has the DNA TGTGCCAGCATGGGGGGGCCGAATACGCAGTATTTT. As protein: CASMGGPNTQYF. This chain connects TRBV2 to TRBJ2-3, with D perhaps matching TRBD2 (7 bases). The CDR3 totals 12 residues. Germline assignment: CDR1 SNHLY and CDR2 FYNNEI. Trimming took 7 bases from V and 7 from J, leaving 12 bases between them.